There are a few counts of the clone carrying this TCR beta chain. CDR3 length: 16 residues. V lost 1 base, J lost 5 bases, and 8 bases stayed unmatched. MiXCR was run by TCRdb on the 5' RACE reads, yielding one entry per CDR3 protein. The top ten clones hold about 0.25% of a sample with around 1.7 million distinct CDR3 sequences, roughly 35% of them seen once. The sample belongs to a study of identical twins. The gene calls are TRBV12-3 or TRBV12-4 and TRBJ1-1; 9 bases are shared with TRBD1. What was sequenced was cord blood. The source is a newborn girl in good health. The DNA of the CDR3 is TGTGCCAGCAGTTTAGGCCACAGGGGGCAAAAAACTGAAGCTTTCTTT. Protein sequence: CASSLGHRGQKTEAFF.